Following are 32 T cell receptor beta chains from one sample sequenced in a study of T-cell reconstitution after alpha-beta-depleted transplantation in children. It was with unique molecular identifiers that the TCRbeta library was prepared. TCRdb reanalysed the PCR reads using MiXCR and keeps one entry per CDR3 protein. Of 580,000 or so distinct CDR3 sequences listed, 23% were seen once; the top ten hold 14%. Source: PBMCs, mostly from graft donor cells, taken 360 days after TCRalphabeta/CD19-depleted stem cell transplant. Source of these receptors: a boy less than two years old who had a stem cell transplant for acute myeloid leukemia, so the T cells may come from the graft donor.

V and J are TRBV7-6 and TRBJ2-7; tentatively, D is TRBD1 (6 bases). The CDR3 loop spans 16 amino acids. The ends were cut back, 1 base at V and 5 bases at J, with 18 bases in the middle. The germline CDR1 and CDR2 sequences are SGHVS and FNYEAQ. In nucleotides, the CDR3 is TGTGCCAGCAGCTTAGTCCCGACAGGTTCGTTGGACGAGCAGTACTTC. Translating gives CASSLVPTGSLDEQYF.

This clonotype was detected a few times. The rearrangement joins TRBV12-3 or TRBV12-4 to TRBJ2-2; no clear D. The V end lost 6 bases, the J end lost 2 bases, and 13 bases lay between the germline ends. The CDR3 has 15 amino acids. The CDR3 reads CASSRWPTNTGELFF. CDR3 DNA sequence: TGTGCCAGCAGCAGGTGGCCTACCAACACCGGGGAGCTGTTTTTT.

This clonotype was recorded at least ten times. The chain links TRBV6-5 to TRBJ2-7; D gene unclear. V lost 5 bases to trimming and J lost 4 bases, with 9 bases between them. The CDR3 consists of 12 residues. Germline V lookup: CDR1 MNHEY, CDR2 SVGAGI. The CDR3 region is CASSPPTYEQYV. The CDR3 DNA is TGTGCCAGCAGTCCCCCAACTTACGAGCAGTACGTC.

The rearrangement links TRBV12-3 or TRBV12-4 to TRBJ1-1; D may be TRBD1 (5 bases). The CDR3 runs to 15 residues. The V end was cut by 2 bases, the J end by 1 base, with 11 bases between. The CDR3 protein is CASSLRGGGNTEAFF. The CDR3 DNA reads TGTGCCAGCAGTTTACGGGGGGGTGGGAACACTGAAGCTTTCTTT.

V and J are TRBV20-1 and TRBJ2-7; tentative D call: TRBD2 (5 bases). The CDR3 loop spans 15 amino acids. V dropped 2 bases and J dropped 4 bases, with 18 bases sitting between them. Germline lookup yields CDR1 DFQATT and CDR2 SNEGSKA (reference sequence). CDR3 bases: TGCAGTGCTAGATCAGTCTCCGGGGAGCTTTACGAGCAGTACGTC. This codes for CSARSVSGELYEQYV.

V is TRBV5-6 and J is TRBJ1-1, with 7 bases that match TRBD1. Germline values: CDR1 SGHDT, CDR2 YYEEEE. The CDR3 is made up of 15 amino acids. V lost 0 bases to trimming and J lost 4 bases; unmatched junction nucleotides: 6. CDR3 coding DNA: TGTGCCAGCAGCTTGGGGTTAGCAGGGGGCACTGAAGCTTTCTTT. Its translation: CASSLGLAGGTEAFF.

The gene calls are TRBV6-1 and TRBJ2-7; D gene uncertain. Trimming stripped 3 bases from V and 1 base from J, with 19 bases between. CDR1 and CDR2 from the germline V gene are MNHNS and SASEGT. CDR3 length equals 17 residues. The DNA of the CDR3 is TGTGCCAGCAGTGACCACCCTCGCGGCAGGCCATCCTACGAGCAGTACGTC. This codes for CASSDHPRGRPSYEQYV.

The chain uses TRBV7-2 and TRBJ2-1; TRBD2 aligns across 9 bases. This CDR3 has 15 residues. CDR1 is SGHTA, CDR2 FQGNSA, per germline. V shed 3 bases, J shed 4 bases, and the junction held 4 bases outside the gene matches. CDR3 loop: CASSFSSGVYNEQFF. CDR3 nucleotides: TGTGCCAGCAGCTTTTCTAGCGGGGTATACAATGAGCAGTTCTTC.

The chain links TRBV20-1 to TRBJ1-1; D not certain. The germline V gene encodes CDR1 DFQATT and CDR2 SNEGSKA (reference sequence). The CDR3 runs 12 residues. CDR3 sequence: CRVHPMNTEAFF. CDR3 nucleotides: TGCAGGGTACACCCCATGAACACTGAAGCTTTCTTT.

The chain combines TRBV27 with TRBJ2-5; tentative D call: TRBD1 (5 bases). Germline V CDR1 and CDR2: MNHEY, SMNVEV (reference sequence). The CDR3 is made up of 16 amino acids. Between the trimmed V and J ends, which lost 6 bases and 0 bases, there was a span of 17 bases. The CDR3 region is CASSQGSSGYQETQYF. The CDR3 DNA follows: TGTGCCAGCAGCCAGGGATCCTCAGGGTACCAAGAGACCCAGTACTTC.

Many counts were recorded for this clonotype. V usage is TRBV20-1 and J usage is TRBJ2-3; 12 positions match TRBD2. The V gene's germline CDR1 is DFQATT and CDR2 SNEGSKA (reference sequence). The CDR3 is 14 amino acids. The junction had 3 bases not matched to a gene; V was cut back by 6 bases and J by 2 bases. The CDR3 sequence: CSAGLAGFTDTQYF. The CDR3 region has the DNA TGCAGTGCCGGACTAGCGGGGTTCACAGATACGCAGTATTTT.

There are many counts of this clonotype. The genes are TRBV14 and TRBJ1-6; 8 bases match TRBD1. The CDR3 spans 16 residues. Germline V gene data show CDR1 as SGHDN and CDR2 as FVKESK. The trim removed 1 base at V and 7 bases at J, leaving 6 bases unmatched. As DNA, the CDR3 is TGTGCCAGCAGCCAAGTACAGGGGGTAAAGAATTCACCCCTCCACTTT. It translates to CASSQVQGVKNSPLHF.

The sample holds many counts of this clonotype. The genes are TRBV6-5 and TRBJ1-6; D remains unclear. Trimming removed 2 bases at V and 0 bases at J, with 14 bases between. Looked up from germline, CDR1 is MNHEY and CDR2 is SVGAGI. CDR3 length: 18 residues. Here the CDR3 DNA reads TGTGCCAGCAGTTACAGGCGCCCTAAGAGCTCCTATAATTCACCCCTCCACTTT. This gives the protein CASSYRRPKSSYNSPLHF.

This clonotype occurred many times. This rearrangement joins TRBV20-1 to TRBJ1-2; 7 bases line up with TRBD1. V gave up 3 bases and J gave up 4 bases; unmatched junction bases: 8. CDR3 size: 14 residues. Germline-derived CDR1 and CDR2 are DFQATT and SNEGSKA (reference sequence). CDR3 nucleotide sequence: TGCAGTGCTAGTGGGGACAGCCACAGCTATGGCTACACCTTC. Translation: CSASGDSHSYGYTF.

The chain has TRBV6-1 and TRBJ1-1; D gene ambiguous. Trimming shortened V by 6 bases and J by 6 bases, and 17 bases separated the two germline ends. Germline V lookup: CDR1 MNHNS, CDR2 SASEGT. The CDR3 consists of 14 residues. The DNA for the CDR3 is TGTGCCAGCAGCCCCGCAAGGAGTGTCGCTGAAGCTTTCTTT. Translation: CASSPARSVAEAFF.

The chain links TRBV29-1 to TRBJ2-1, with D possibly matching TRBD1 (6 bases). The CDR3 sequence is 13 residues long. Germline V lookup: CDR1 SQVTM, CDR2 ANQGSEA. V was shortened by 1 base and J by 4 bases, with 8 bases between the two germline ends. The CDR3 DNA follows: TGCAGCGTTGAAGGGACAGTATACAATGAGCAGTTCTTC. Protein: CSVEGTVYNEQFF.

The chain combines TRBV6-5 with TRBJ2-2; D not resolved. CDR1 and CDR2 (germline): MNHEY, SVGAGI. The CDR3 has 16 residues. V lost 3 bases and J 0 bases, leaving 11 bases between the germline ends. CDR3 sequence reads: CASSYPGRANTGELFF. CDR3 bases: TGTGCCAGCAGTTATCCGGGTAGGGCGAACACCGGGGAGCTGTTTTTT.

This clonotype was counted between two and nine times. The rearrangement links TRBV6-1 to TRBJ2-7; 9 bases fit TRBD2. The CDR3 covers 15 residues. Germline CDR1 MNHNS, CDR2 SASEGT. The J segment lost 4 bases and the V segment lost 6 bases, leaving 10 bases of the junction unmatched. Written as DNA, the CDR3 is TGTGCCAGCAGCTCCCCGGGACTAGCTCGATACGAGCAGTACTTC. Encoded protein: CASSSPGLARYEQYF.

This clonotype was counted between two and nine times. The J gene is TRBJ2-2, the V gene TRBV29-1; D may match TRBD1 or TRBD2 (5 bases each). In germline, CDR1 is SQVTM, CDR2 ANQGSEA. This CDR3 has 14 amino acids. The germline V and J ends were trimmed by 4 bases and 1 base, with 10 bases remaining between them. The CDR3 nucleotides read TGCAGCGTTGTCGGTGGGGGGAACACCGGGGAGCTGTTTTTT. Protein sequence: CSVVGGGNTGELFF.

This clonotype has just a few counts. J is TRBJ1-2 and V is TRBV27; no firm D call. CDR3 length: 13 residues. The germline gives CDR1 MNHEY, CDR2 SMNVEV (reference sequence). V lost 3 bases and J 0 bases, leaving 5 bases between the germline ends. CDR3 nucleotide sequence: TGTGCCAGCAGTTTGCGCACTAACTATGGCTACACCTTC. This gives the protein CASSLRTNYGYTF.

The chain recombines TRBV5-1 with TRBJ2-3, with 8 bases fitting TRBD1. The V gene end was trimmed by 4 bases and the J gene end by 2 bases; junction bases not matched to a gene: 6. The CDR3 has 15 residues. Looked up from germline, CDR1 is SGHRS and CDR2 is YFSETQ. The CDR3, as DNA: TGCGCCAGCAGCCAAGGGACAGGCGACACAGATACGCAGTATTTT. Encoded protein: CASSQGTGDTDTQYF.

This clonotype occurred many times. J is TRBJ2-1 and V is TRBV20-1; 8 positions agree with TRBD2. V trimming: 2 bases; J trimming: 0 bases; junction bases outside the gene matches: 9. This CDR3 has 17 amino acids. From germline, CDR1 is DFQATT and CDR2 SNEGSKA (reference sequence). Written as DNA, the CDR3 is TGCAGTGCTAGAAAGGCGGGGGGTCTAAGCTCCTACAATGAGCAGTTCTTC. Its protein is CSARKAGGLSSYNEQFF.

The V call is TRBV27, the J call TRBJ2-1; possibly TRBD1 for D (6 bases). CDR3 length: 13 residues. The V end lost 5 bases, the J end lost 4 bases, and 9 bases lay between the germline ends. Germline CDR1 and CDR2: MNHEY and SMNVEV (reference sequence). DNA of the CDR3: TGTGCCAGCAGTATAACAGGGTACAATGAGCAGTTCTTC. Amino acid sequence: CASSITGYNEQFF.

This clonotype appeared a few times. The genes are TRBV10-1 and TRBJ2-1, with 13 bases aligning to TRBD2. This CDR3 has 15 residues. Germline trimming cut 3 bases from V and 6 bases from J; bases unmatched to any gene: 2. The V gene's germline CDR1 is WNHNN and CDR2 SYGVQD (reference sequence). CDR3 bases: TGCGCCAGCAGTGAAGGGACTAGCGGGGCCAATGAGCAGTTCTTC. Its protein product is CASSEGTSGANEQFF.

The chain carries TRBV25-1 and TRBJ2-3; D not resolved. The CDR3 covers 15 residues. Trimming stripped 0 bases from V and 3 bases from J, with 10 bases between. The germline V gene encodes CDR1 MGHDK and CDR2 SYGVNS. The CDR3 DNA sequence: TGTGCCAGCAGTGAATATTTCCCAGTGACAGATACGCAGTATTTT. Translating gives CASSEYFPVTDTQYF.

This clonotype was counted between two and nine times. The chain is built from TRBV5-1 and TRBJ2-3, with D tentatively TRBD1 or TRBD2 (5 bases each). This CDR3 is 14 amino acids long. CDR1 and CDR2 (germline): SGHRS, YFSETQ. The V gene lost 2 bases and the J gene lost 4 bases, with 11 bases spanning the gap. This CDR3 reads CASSFEGWPDTQYF. The CDR3 DNA sequence: TGCGCCAGCAGCTTCGAGGGGTGGCCAGATACGCAGTATTTT.

The chain carries TRBV5-1 and TRBJ2-6, with TRBD1 as a possible D gene (6 bases). V was clipped by 4 bases and J by 0 bases, with 11 bases between them. Germline assignment: CDR1 SGHRS and CDR2 YFSETQ. CDR3 length: 16 residues. CDR3 in amino acids: CASSRDTSSGANVLTF. The DNA for the CDR3 is TGCGCCAGCAGCCGGGACACCAGCTCTGGGGCCAACGTCCTGACTTTC.

This clonotype was observed at least ten times. The V and J genes are TRBV10-3 and TRBJ2-7; a possible D gene is TRBD2 (5 bases). CDR3 length: 12 residues. V lost 2 bases and J lost 7, with 9 bases in between. Germline CDR1 and CDR2: ENHRY and SYGVKD. CDR3 sequence reads: CAISELGAEQYV. The CDR3 DNA reads TGTGCCATCAGTGAGCTGGGAGCTGAGCAGTACGTC.

This clonotype came up a few times. CDR3 protein: CSVEGTGETQYF. CDR3 DNA sequence: TGCAGCGTTGAAGGGACAGGGGAGACCCAGTACTTC. V and J are TRBV29-1 and TRBJ2-5, with 8 bases fitting TRBD1. Germline CDR1 SQVTM, CDR2 ANQGSEA. CDR3 length: 12 residues. Trimming took 1 base from V and 5 from J; bases not matched to a gene: 0.

The genes are TRBV5-7 and TRBJ1-5; D not resolved. TRBV5-7 is an ORF, with its function uncertain. The CDR3 sequence is 14 residues long. The ends were cut back, 2 bases at V and 3 bases at J, with 9 bases in the middle. The CDR3 DNA reads TGTGCCAGCAGCTTCCGGAGGGACAATCAGCCCCAGCATTTT. It translates to CASSFRRDNQPQHF.

The chain is built from TRBV4-1 and TRBJ2-1, with 7 bases lining up with TRBD2. J lost 0 bases, V lost 2 bases, and 4 bases had no gene match. The CDR3 runs 16 residues. Germline V gene lookup returns CDR1 MGHRA and CDR2 YSYEKL. CDR3 nucleotide sequence: TGCGCCAGCAGCCAATGGACTAGATACTCCTACAATGAGCAGTTCTTC. This gives the protein CASSQWTRYSYNEQFF.

The chain recombines TRBV20-1 with TRBJ2-7; D possibly corresponds to TRBD2 (5 bases). This CDR3 is 13 amino acids long. Germline lookup yields CDR1 DFQATT and CDR2 SNEGSKA (reference sequence). The CDR3 DNA follows: TGCAGCGTTAGAGGGAAAGCCTCCTACGAGCAGTACTTC. It is translated as CSVRGKASYEQYF.